The clone carrying this T cell receptor beta chain was seen many times. Its target is unknown. Healthy Caucasians from Russia aged about 6 to 95 served as donors. Peripheral blood from each donor was collected in a volume of 8 to 10 milliliters. PCR was performed a second time for roughly 7 to 12 cycles using a sample-barcoded 5' primer and a J-beta primer mix. TCRdb re-derived calls from the 5' RACE reads in MiXCR, one entry per CDR3 protein. Among around 1.5 million distinct CDR3 sequences listed, 30% to 40% were seen once. These data are taken from a study of blood T cells in healthy people across ages. Study results and limitations: More naive CD4+ cells and higher diversity marked long-lived donors relative to aged donors. PBMC samples, being unsorted, prevented any conclusive comparison of naive and antigen-experienced cells.

The CDR3 is 18 amino acids. Germline loops: CDR1 MNHEY, CDR2 SMNVEV (reference sequence). Trimming shortened V by 1 base and J by 0 bases, and 19 bases separated the two germline ends. The rearrangement uses TRBV27 and TRBJ2-7; the D gene is possibly TRBD1 (7 bases). The TCR was taken from a woman younger than 45 in good health. The sample was blood. The CDR3 is CASSLFSGGQDYSYEQYF. CDR3 DNA: TGTGCCAGCAGTTTATTCTCGGGTGGACAGGACTACTCCTACGAGCAGTACTTC.